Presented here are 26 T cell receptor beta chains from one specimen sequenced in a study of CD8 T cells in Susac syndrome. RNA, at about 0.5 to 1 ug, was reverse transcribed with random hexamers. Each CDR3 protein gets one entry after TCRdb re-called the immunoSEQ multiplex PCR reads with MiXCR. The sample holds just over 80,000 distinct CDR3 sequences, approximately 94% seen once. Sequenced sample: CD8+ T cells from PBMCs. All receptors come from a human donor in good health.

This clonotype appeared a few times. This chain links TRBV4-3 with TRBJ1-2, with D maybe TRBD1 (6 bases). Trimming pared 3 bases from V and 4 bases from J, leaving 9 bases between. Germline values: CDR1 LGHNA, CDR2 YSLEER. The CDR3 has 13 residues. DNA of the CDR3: TGCGCCAGCAGCCAGGGGGGCCTCTATGGCTACACCTTC. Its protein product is CASSQGGLYGYTF.

DNA of the CDR3: TGTGCCAGCAGCTCTCAGGGTGTAAACACTGAAGCTTTCTTT. Encoded protein: CASSSQGVNTEAFF. This chain uses TRBV7-8 with TRBJ1-1; D is perhaps TRBD1 (5 bases). Germline V lookup: CDR1 SGHVS, CDR2 FQNEAQ. V was pared by 4 bases and J by 2 bases, with 11 bases between. CDR3 length: 14 residues.

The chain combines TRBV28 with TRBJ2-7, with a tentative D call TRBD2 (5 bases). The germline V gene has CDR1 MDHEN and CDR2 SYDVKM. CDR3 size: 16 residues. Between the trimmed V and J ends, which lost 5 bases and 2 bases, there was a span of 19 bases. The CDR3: CASSPNGGISAYEQYV. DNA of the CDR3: TGTGCCAGCAGTCCAAATGGAGGAATATCAGCCTACGAGCAGTACGTC.

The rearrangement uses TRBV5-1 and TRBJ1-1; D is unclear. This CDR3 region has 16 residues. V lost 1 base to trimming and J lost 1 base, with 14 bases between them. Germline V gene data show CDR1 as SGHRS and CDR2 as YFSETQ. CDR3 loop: CASSLIPGSSNTEAFF. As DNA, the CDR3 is TGCGCCAGCAGCTTGATTCCAGGATCCTCGAACACTGAAGCTTTCTTT. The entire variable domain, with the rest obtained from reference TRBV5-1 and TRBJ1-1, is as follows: KAGVTQTPRYLIKTRGQQVTLSCSPISGHRSVSWYQQTPGQGLQFLFEYFSETQRNKGNFPGRFSGRQFSNSRSEMNVSTLELGDSALYLCASSLIPGSSNTEAFFGQGTRLTVV.

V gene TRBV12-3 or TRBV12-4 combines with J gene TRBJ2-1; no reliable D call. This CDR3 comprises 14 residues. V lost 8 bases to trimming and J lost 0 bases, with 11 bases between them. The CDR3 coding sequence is TGTGCCAGCCGGAAGTCCAGCTCCTACAATGAGCAGTTCTTC. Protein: CASRKSSSYNEQFF.

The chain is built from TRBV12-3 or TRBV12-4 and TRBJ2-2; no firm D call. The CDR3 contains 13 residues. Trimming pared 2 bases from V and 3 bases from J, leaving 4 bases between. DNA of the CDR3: TGTGCCAGCAGTTTACTATACACCGGGGAGCTGTTTTTT. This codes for CASSLLYTGELFF.

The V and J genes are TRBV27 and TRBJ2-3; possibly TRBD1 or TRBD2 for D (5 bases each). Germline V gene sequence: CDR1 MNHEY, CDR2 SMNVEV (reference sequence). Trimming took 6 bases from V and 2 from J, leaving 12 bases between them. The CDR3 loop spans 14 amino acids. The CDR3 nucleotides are TGTGCCAGCAGAACGGGACGATACACAGATACGCAGTATTTT. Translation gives CASRTGRYTDTQYF.

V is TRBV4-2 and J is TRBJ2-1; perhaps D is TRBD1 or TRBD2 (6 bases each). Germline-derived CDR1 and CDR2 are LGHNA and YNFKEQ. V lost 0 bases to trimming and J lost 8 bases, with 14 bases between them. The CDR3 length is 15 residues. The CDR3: CASSQDGNREDEQFF. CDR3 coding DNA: TGTGCCAGCAGCCAAGATGGGAACAGGGAGGATGAGCAGTTCTTC.

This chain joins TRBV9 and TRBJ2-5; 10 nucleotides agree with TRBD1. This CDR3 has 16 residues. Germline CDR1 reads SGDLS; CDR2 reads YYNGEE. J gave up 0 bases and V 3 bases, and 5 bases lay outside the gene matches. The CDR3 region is CASSARDRGYQETQYF. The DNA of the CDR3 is TGTGCCAGCAGCGCCCGGGACAGGGGCTACCAAGAGACCCAGTACTTC.

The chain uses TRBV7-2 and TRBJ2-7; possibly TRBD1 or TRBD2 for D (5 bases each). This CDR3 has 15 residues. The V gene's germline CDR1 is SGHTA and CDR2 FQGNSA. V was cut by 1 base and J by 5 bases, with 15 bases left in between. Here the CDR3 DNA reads TGTGCCAGCAGCTTAGAGGCCACGGGGCTGGACGAGCAGTACTTC. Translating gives CASSLEATGLDEQYF.

The CDR3, as DNA: TGTGCCAGCAGTTCAGTAGCGGGAGGGGCCACCTACGAGCAGTACGTC. Its protein product is CASSSVAGGATYEQYV. The rearrangement joins TRBV28 to TRBJ2-7, with 11 bases identical to TRBD2. After removal of 4 bases from V and 2 bases from J, the junction contained 7 bases not matched to a gene. Germline V gives CDR1 MDHEN, CDR2 SYDVKM. This CDR3 comprises 16 residues.

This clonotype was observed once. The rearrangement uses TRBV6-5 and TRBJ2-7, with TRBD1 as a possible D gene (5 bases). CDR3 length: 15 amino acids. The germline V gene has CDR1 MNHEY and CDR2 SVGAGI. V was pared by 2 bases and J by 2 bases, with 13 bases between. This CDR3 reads CASSYGTGWPYEQYF. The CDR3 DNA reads TGTGCCAGCAGTTACGGTACAGGTTGGCCCTACGAGCAGTACTTC.

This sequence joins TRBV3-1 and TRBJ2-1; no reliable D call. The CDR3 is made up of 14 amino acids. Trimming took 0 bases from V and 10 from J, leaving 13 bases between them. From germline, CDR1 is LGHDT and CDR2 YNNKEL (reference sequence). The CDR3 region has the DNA TGTGCCAGCAGCCAAGACGAAGGTGAATACGAGCAGTTCTTC. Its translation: CASSQDEGEYEQFF.

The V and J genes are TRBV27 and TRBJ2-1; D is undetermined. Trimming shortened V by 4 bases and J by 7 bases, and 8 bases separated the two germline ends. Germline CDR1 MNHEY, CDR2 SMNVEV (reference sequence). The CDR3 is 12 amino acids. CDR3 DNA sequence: TGTGCCAGCAGTTCTGGCCGGAATGAGCAGTTCTTC. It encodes CASSSGRNEQFF.

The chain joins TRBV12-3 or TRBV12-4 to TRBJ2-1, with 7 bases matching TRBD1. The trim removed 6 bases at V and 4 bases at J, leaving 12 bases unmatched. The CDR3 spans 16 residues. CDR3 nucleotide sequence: TGTGCCAGCAGCCCCCCAGGGACAGTTTTTTACAATGAGCAGTTCTTC. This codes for CASSPPGTVFYNEQFF.

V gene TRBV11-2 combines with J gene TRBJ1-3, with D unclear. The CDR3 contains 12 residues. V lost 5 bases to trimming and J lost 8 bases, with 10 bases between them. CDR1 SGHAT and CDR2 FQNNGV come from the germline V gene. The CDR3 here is CASSPGRDTIYF. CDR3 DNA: TGTGCCAGCAGCCCGGGGAGGGACACCATATATTTT. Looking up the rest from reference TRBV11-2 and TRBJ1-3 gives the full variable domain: EAGVAQSPRYKIIEKRQSVAFWCNPISGHATLYWYQQILGQGPKLLIQFQNNGVVDDSQLPKDRFSAERLKGVDSTLKIQPAKLEDSAVYLCASSPGRDTIYFGEGSWLTVV.

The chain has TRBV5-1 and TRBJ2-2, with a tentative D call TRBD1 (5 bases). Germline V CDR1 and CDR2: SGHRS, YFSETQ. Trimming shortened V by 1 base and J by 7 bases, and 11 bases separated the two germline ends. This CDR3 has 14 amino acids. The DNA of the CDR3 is TGCGCCAGCAGCTTGAGGGGATCGGACGGGGAGCTGTTTTTT. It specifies CASSLRGSDGELFF.

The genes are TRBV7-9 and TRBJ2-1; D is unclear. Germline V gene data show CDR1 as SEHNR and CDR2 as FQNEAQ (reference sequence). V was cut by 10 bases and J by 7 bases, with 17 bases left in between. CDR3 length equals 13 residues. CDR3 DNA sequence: TGTGCCATCGAGATTTGGACGAGTAATGAGCAGTTCTTC. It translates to CAIEIWTSNEQFF.

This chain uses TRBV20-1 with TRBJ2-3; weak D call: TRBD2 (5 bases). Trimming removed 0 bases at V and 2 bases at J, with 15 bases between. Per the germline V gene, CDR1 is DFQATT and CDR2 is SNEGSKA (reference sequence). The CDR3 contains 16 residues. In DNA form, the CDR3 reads TGCAGTGCTAGAGACGAAAGCGGAGACGCCACAGATACGCAGTATTTT. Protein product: CSARDESGDATDTQYF.

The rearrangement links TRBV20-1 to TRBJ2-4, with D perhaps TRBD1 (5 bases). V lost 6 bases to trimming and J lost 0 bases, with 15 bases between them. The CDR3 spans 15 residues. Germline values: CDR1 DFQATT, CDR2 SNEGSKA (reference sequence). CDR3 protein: CSARQTALAKNIQYF. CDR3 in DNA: TGCAGTGCCAGACAGACCGCCTTAGCCAAAAACATTCAGTACTTC.

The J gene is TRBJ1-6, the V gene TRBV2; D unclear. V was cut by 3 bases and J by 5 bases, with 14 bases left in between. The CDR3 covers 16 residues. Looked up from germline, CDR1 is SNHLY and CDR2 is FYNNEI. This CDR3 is CASSDMTTGDNSPLHF. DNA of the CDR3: TGTGCCAGCAGTGACATGACGACTGGGGATAATTCACCCCTCCACTTT.

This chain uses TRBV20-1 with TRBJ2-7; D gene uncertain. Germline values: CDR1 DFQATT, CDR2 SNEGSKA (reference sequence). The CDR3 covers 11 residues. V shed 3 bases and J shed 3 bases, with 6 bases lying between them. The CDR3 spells CSASRGYEQYF. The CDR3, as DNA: TGCAGTGCTAGTCGCGGCTACGAGCAGTACTTC.

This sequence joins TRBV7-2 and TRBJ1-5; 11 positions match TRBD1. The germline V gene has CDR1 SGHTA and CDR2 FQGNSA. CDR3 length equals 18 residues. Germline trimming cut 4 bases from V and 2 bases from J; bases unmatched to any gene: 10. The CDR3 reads CASSSDPDRGPRNQPQHF. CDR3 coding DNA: TGTGCCAGCAGCTCAGACCCGGACAGGGGGCCTCGCAATCAGCCCCAGCATTTT.

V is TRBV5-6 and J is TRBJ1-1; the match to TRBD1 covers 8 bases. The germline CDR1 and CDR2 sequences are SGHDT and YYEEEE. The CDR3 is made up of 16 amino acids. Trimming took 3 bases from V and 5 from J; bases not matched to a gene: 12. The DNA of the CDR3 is TGTGCCAGCAGCTCAAAACGACAGGGGCTCATTACTGAAGCTTTCTTT. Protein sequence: CASSSKRQGLITEAFF.

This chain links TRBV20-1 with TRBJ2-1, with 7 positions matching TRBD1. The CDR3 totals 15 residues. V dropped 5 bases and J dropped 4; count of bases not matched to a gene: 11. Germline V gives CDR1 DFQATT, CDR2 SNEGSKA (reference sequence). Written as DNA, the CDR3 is TGCAGTGCTCGGCCGACAGGGACGCTATACAATGAGCAGTTCTTC. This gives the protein CSARPTGTLYNEQFF.

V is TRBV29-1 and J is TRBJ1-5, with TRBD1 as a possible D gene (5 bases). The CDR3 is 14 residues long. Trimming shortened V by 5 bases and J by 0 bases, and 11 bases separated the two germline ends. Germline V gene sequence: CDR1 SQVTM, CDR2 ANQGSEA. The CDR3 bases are TGCAGCGTTCAAACAGGAGATAGCAATCAGCCCCAGCATTTT. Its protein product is CSVQTGDSNQPQHF.